This T cell receptor beta chain was obtained from a study of shared clonotypes between healthy human individuals (dated by TCRdb to 2020 to 2021). In the study overall: The cohort included three men and a couple of women between 18 and 49 years of age. Per donor, three plates each were used for CD4 naive and CD4 memory, two for CD8 naive, and one for CD8 memory. To estimate repertoire size and how much clonotypes are shared between individuals, the study performed deep sequencing of blood TCR repertoires from about five healthy adults. Between about 0.8 and 9 billion PBMCs per donor were obtained by leukapheresis. To increase sequencing depth and limit assay-specific biases, different laboratories used diverse techniques to prepare libraries and sequence TCR repertoires. On the study overall, not on this receptor specifically: Based on pairwise subsampling, the degree of clonotype sharing among donors was expected to be affected by sequencing depth. Because the study included a small number of donors, the genetic and exposure-history diversity represented was limited. Rarefaction of sorted-subset datasets indicated incomplete sequencing despite the large sequencing depth. Across four donors, around 5.4% of naive CD4, approximately 4% of naive CD8, under 2.5% of memory CD4, and 0.4% of memory CD8 clonotypes were shared. Higher generation probabilities were observed for clonotypes shared by all four sorted-subset donors than for non-shared clonotypes. Sampling was limited to blood, and TCR repertoires in tissue likely differ from TCR repertoires in blood. Estimated clonotype richness was generally larger for naive than for memory subsets.

The CDR1 and CDR2 encoded by the germline V gene (reference sequence) are GTSNPN and SVGIG. The CDR3 starts with the cysteine, ends with the phenylalanine, and has 14 residues. Only the CDR3 part of the read is kept: 42 bases, read in frame from the first base. V was cut back by 5 bases and J by 0 bases, leaving a gap of 10 bases between them. Notes on this clone: The antigen this receptor binds is unknown. Base qualities are not at hand, and no much larger clone is one base apart.

Using the deep immunoSEQ assay, TCR CDR3 regions were amplified from genomic DNA by multiplex PCR. Genomic DNA extracted from each cell subset was distributed evenly over all wells of several immunoSEQ 96-well plates, and each plate served as one replicate. For sorted subsets, roughly 200 ng genomic DNA, equal to 25,000 to 35,000 T cell genomes, was loaded into each replicate PCR. Purified libraries were measured with a Qubit 3.0 fluorometer, size-checked on a Bioanalyzer 2100, and measured again with the KAPA Library Quantification kit. A separate single-read 150-cycle Illumina NextSeq 550 flow cell was used to sequence each immunoSEQ 96-well plate. From the authors' description of their analysis: The immunoSEQ output contained only junctional sequences without quality scores, so filtering could not match that applied to full-length reads. To assign V/J genes and CDR3, sequences were annotated against IMGT germline references using PyIR, a Python wrapper for IgBLAST v1.9. Any read was removed if the V/J assignment was weak (E-value above 1e-6), the CDR3 was missing, or the read contained stop codons, out-of-frame junctions, or ambiguous translated residues. V3J clonotypes were defined as sequences sharing an identical inferred V gene, J gene, and CDR3 amino acid sequence. Percentage overlap between repertoires was computed as shared unique clonotypes divided by the size of the smaller repertoire. Three approaches were used to assess repertoire richness: RTK rarefaction, the Chao1 estimator, and Recon v2.1 estimates of unobserved clonotypes. For all TCRbeta clonotypes obtained by the gDNA method from four donors, generation probabilities were computed with OLGA. TCRdb provides this immuneACCESS table in a form limited to in-frame rearrangements. Some clones are lacking; in checked studies, under half of them reflect an unresolved V gene, and why the rest are absent is not known. The V and J calls and clone size were taken over from that table, and D and trimming were inferred from the DNA. For this sample there are 2 million to 2.5 million clones; around 93% appear just once. The ten top clones hold 0.3% to 0.4% of the sample.

The donors were healthy, HIV-negative adults with no recently reported acute infections or vaccinations. All donors were Caucasian adults living in Nashville, Tennessee, USA. CD4+ T cells were enriched by magnetic negative selection, after which naive cells were positively selected on CD45RA and the negative fraction was taken as the memory subset. After blood collection by leukapheresis, PBMCs were isolated using Ficoll-Histopaque density gradient centrifugation and then cryopreserved in the vapor phase of liquid nitrogen. Analytical flow cytometry was used to check the purity and quantity of each magnetically sorted T cell population. Genomic DNA was isolated from each sorted fraction and quantified by UV absorbance on a Nanodrop 2000c.

Input material: naive CD4+ T cells from PBMCs. Explained via the paper, the cell subset or site label denotes: CD45RA+ positively selected. The sequence joins TRBV30 to TRBJ2-2; the D gene cannot be resolved reliably. The source of this sequence is a man aged 18 to 29 in good health. Some clones in this sample may be carry-over from other donors' samples. In nucleotide form, the sequence is TGTGCCTGGGATCAGGAATCGAACACCGGGGAGCTGTTTTTT. This encodes CAWDQESNTGELFF.